The rows below give T cell receptor beta chains drawn from one sample of a study of T cells expressing NK-cell markers. No DNA is given; TCRdb re-called the 5' RACE reads and lists each CDR3 protein once. This table holds 300,000 to 500,000 distinct CDR3 sequences. Sample: blood T cells: a sorted CD56 or NKG2C T cell subset, CD4+ or CD8+ T cells, or bulk PBMC T cells (not recorded which). These receptors were taken from a woman aged 45 to 65 in good health. Each CDR3 is given with its conserved first and last residue.

TRBV25-1	TRBJ2-1	CASSELAMGQGGVYNEQFF
TRBV12-3/TRBV12-4	TRBJ2-1	CASSPRLSFGNEQFF
TRBV6-1	TRBJ1-1	CASSEMGLGAFF
TRBV5-1	TRBJ2-1	CASSSAQGVRYNEQFF
TRBV12-3/TRBV12-4	TRBJ1-4	CASSVGSNVEKLFF
TRBV20-1	TRBJ2-5	CSAGKRPSGSETQYF
TRBV10-3	TRBJ1-1	CAISEGTGNTEAFF
TRBV5-1	TRBJ2-3	CASSDGTPSTDTQYF
TRBV12-3/TRBV12-4	TRBJ2-1	CASSFSSGRVRVRQFF
TRBV7-9	TRBJ1-1	CASSLAGTATEAFF
TRBV2	TRBJ2-1	CASRADRGNYNEQFF
TRBV29-1	TRBJ2-3	CSVVAGGLTDTQYF
TRBV18	TRBJ2-1	CASSPPTRYNEQFF
TRBV27	TRBJ2-7	CASSFATSHPYEQYF
TRBV19	TRBJ2-2	CASSPLQGANTGELFF
TRBV14	TRBJ2-1	CASSHVGGGPYNEQFF
TRBV5-6	TRBJ2-1	CASSSGDKPLIEQFF
TRBV11-3	TRBJ2-1	CASSLYRNYNEQFF
TRBV20-1	TRBJ2-7	CSAWEVSSYEQYF
TRBV4-2	TRBJ1-5	CASSQALGQPQHF
TRBV30	TRBJ2-1	CAWSVSSFNEQFF
TRBV12-3/TRBV12-4	TRBJ2-2	CASSLVDFRTGELFF
TRBV4-1	TRBJ2-3	CASGDRGVRQYF
TRBV2	TRBJ2-3	CASIGTSGSSDTQYF
TRBV10-3	TRBJ2-1	CAISEPSGNYNEQFF
TRBV20-1	TRBJ2-1	CSASGGQGVDEQFF
TRBV12-3/TRBV12-4	TRBJ2-3	CASSFSRDTQYF
TRBV6-2/TRBV6-3	TRBJ2-7	CASSLGGAGQYF
TRBV20-1	TRBJ2-5	CSASLFRETQYF
TRBV5-5	TRBJ1-4	CASSLPGQGWSEKLFF
TRBV10-3	TRBJ2-7	CAISPGTGAYEQYF
TRBV11-3	TRBJ1-4	CASSLTGRTNEKLFF
TRBV14	TRBJ1-1	CASSIIPAQNTEAFF
TRBV7-9	TRBJ2-1	CAIDSDRYNEQFF
TRBV7-4	TRBJ2-5	CASSPGQGAQETQYF
TRBV12-3/TRBV12-4	TRBJ2-1	CASSQYSTEGDEQFF
TRBV15	TRBJ1-5	CATSRELDQPQHF
TRBV28	TRBJ2-1	CASRGTPGILEQFF
TRBV12-3/TRBV12-4	TRBJ1-2	CASSTAGGNYGYTF
TRBV12-5	TRBJ2-2	CASGLAHKDTGAPGELFF
TRBV6-1	TRBJ1-5	CASSEKTGTPQHF
TRBV20-1	TRBJ2-3	CSAYLLVNGGTDTQYF
TRBV5-1	TRBJ2-1	CASSRLESVNEQFF
TRBV28	TRBJ2-1	CATSRDFQNNEQFF
TRBV14	TRBJ2-2	CASSQVNTGELFF
TRBV12-3/TRBV12-4	TRBJ2-5	CASSLLDLQETQYF
TRBV5-1	TRBJ1-1	CASLPGRGANTEAFF
TRBV7-3	TRBJ2-1	CASSSTRLYEQFF
TRBV25-1	TRBJ2-1	CASRTDRRGYEQFF
TRBV5-1	TRBJ1-1	CASSPTGGSSEAFF
TRBV20-1	TRBJ2-7	CSARDPLLAGGGYEQYF
TRBV27	TRBJ2-7	CASSLTSAYNEQYF